Below, 28 T cell receptor beta chains from the same sample are listed, as sequenced in a study of shared clonotypes between healthy human individuals. Profiled with immunoSEQ multiplex PCR; TCRdb holds only in-frame clones, not every one. This sample has roughly 700,000 clones; about 74% occur once, and the top ten carry over 1.5%. The sequenced sample consisted of memory CD4+ T cells sorted from blood. Subset indicated: CD45RA-negative fraction. The receptors stem from a woman aged 30 to 39 in good health.

The chain is built from TRBV28 and TRBJ2-3, with D perhaps matching TRBD2 (6 bases). The CDR3 runs to 16 residues. V lost 6 bases and J 0 bases, leaving 16 bases between the germline ends. CDR1 and CDR2 from the germline V gene are MDHEN and SYDVKM. CDR3 region: CASSPAGSGSTDTQYF. The CDR3 nucleotides are TGTGCCAGCAGCCCGGCAGGGAGCGGGAGCACAGATACGCAGTATTTT.

A single count supports this clone. V gene TRBV27 combines with J gene TRBJ1-2; 7 positions match TRBD1. Germline CDR1 MNHEY, CDR2 SMNVEV (reference sequence). J lost 6 bases, V lost 5 bases, and 9 bases had no gene match. The CDR3 extends over 14 amino acids. The CDR3: CASSPRQGRDGYTF. For the CDR3, the DNA is TGTGCCAGCAGTCCCAGACAGGGTAGGGATGGCTACACCTTC.

The chain is built from TRBV5-4 and TRBJ2-2; D unclear. Germline CDR1 SGHNT, CDR2 YYREEE (reference sequence). V was trimmed by 1 base and J by 6 bases, leaving 7 bases between them. CDR3 size: 13 residues. For the CDR3, the DNA is TGTGCCAGCAGCTTGAAGGGCGCCGGGGAGCTGTTTTTT. Translated, it gives CASSLKGAGELFF.

The genes are TRBV5-1 and TRBJ2-5, with D unresolved. V shed 4 bases and J shed 2 bases, with 18 bases lying between them. Germline CDR1 and CDR2: SGHRS and YFSETQ. This CDR3 comprises 16 residues. DNA for the CDR3: TGCGCCAGCAGCGCCGCCCCGGCAGGCATTCAAGAGACCCAGTACTTC. It codes for CASSAAPAGIQETQYF.

This chain uses TRBV11-3 with TRBJ1-4, with 7 positions matching TRBD1. This CDR3 region has 14 residues. J gave up 4 bases and V 5 bases, and 4 bases lay outside the gene matches. Per germline, CDR1 SGHNT and CDR2 YENEEA. CDR3 coding DNA: TGTGCCAGCAGCCAAAGACAGGGTAATGAAAAACTGTTTTTT. As protein: CASSQRQGNEKLFF.

The chain is built from TRBV5-3 and TRBJ2-7; D unclear. TRBV5-3 is an open reading frame, and its role is uncertain. This CDR3 has 10 amino acids. Between the trimmed V and J ends, which lost 5 bases and 6 bases, there was a span of 6 bases. The CDR3: CARRPPEQYF. In DNA, the CDR3 is TGTGCCAGAAGACCCCCCGAGCAGTACTTC.

CDR3 sequence (DNA): TGTGCCAGCAGTTTACGGGACAGGGAGTTTTGTCAGCCCCAGCATTTT. This sequence encodes CASSLRDREFCQPQHF. The V gene is TRBV27, the J gene TRBJ1-5; 9 positions agree with TRBD1. The germline gives CDR1 MNHEY, CDR2 SMNVEV (reference sequence). The CDR3 is 16 residues long. The ends lost 2 bases at V and 6 bases at J; junction bases unmatched: 8.

The V call is TRBV25-1, the J call TRBJ2-7; tentatively, D is TRBD2 (6 bases). Germline loops: CDR1 MGHDK, CDR2 SYGVNS. V was pared by 3 bases and J by 7 bases, with 19 bases between. The CDR3 length is 15 residues. DNA of the CDR3: TGTGCCAGCAGTGAGAGGGGACTGAACTACGAGGAGCAGTACTTC. Residues: CASSERGLNYEEQYF.

The chain combines TRBV2 with TRBJ1-5; 8 bases align to TRBD1. The CDR3 has 13 amino acids. Losses at the gene ends were 7 bases for V and 3 bases for J; bases not matched to a gene: 2. Germline assignment: CDR1 SNHLY and CDR2 FYNNEI. The chain's CDR3 is CASNRGNNQPQHF. As DNA, the CDR3 is TGTGCCAGCAACAGGGGGAACAATCAGCCCCAGCATTTT.

This clone was recorded only once. The chain uses TRBV10-3 and TRBJ2-7; D unclear. The V end lost 6 bases, the J end lost 3 bases, and 6 bases lay between the germline ends. The CDR3 length is 11 residues. The V gene's germline CDR1 is ENHRY and CDR2 SYGVKD. CDR3 region: CAIRVDYEQYF. CDR3 DNA: TGTGCCATCAGAGTGGACTACGAGCAGTACTTC.

The chain combines TRBV5-1 with TRBJ2-1, with TRBD2 matching over 10 bases. The CDR3 is 15 residues long. Germline CDR1 SGHRS, CDR2 YFSETQ. The J segment lost 9 bases and the V segment lost 4 bases, leaving 10 bases of the junction unmatched. The CDR3: CASSDSGRKDSEQFF. In DNA, the CDR3 is TGCGCCAGCAGCGATAGCGGGAGGAAGGACAGTGAGCAGTTCTTC.

The rearrangement joins TRBV2 to TRBJ1-2; the match to TRBD1 covers 11 bases. Trimming at V came to 9 bases and at J to 6 bases, leaving 15 bases not matched to a gene. Germline lookup yields CDR1 SNHLY and CDR2 FYNNEI. The CDR3 totals 16 residues. The CDR3 region is CARRLIGQGAFDGYTF. Here the CDR3 DNA reads TGTGCCAGAAGGTTAATCGGACAGGGGGCCTTCGATGGCTACACCTTC.

As for this clone: In the same sample, other DNA sequences code for this CDR3. This rearrangement joins TRBV18 to TRBJ2-7; 7 bases map to TRBD1. CDR1 and CDR2 from the germline V gene are KGHSH and LQKENI. V trimming: 3 bases; J trimming: 3 bases; junction bases outside the gene matches: 2. The CDR3 runs to 13 residues. In nucleotides, the CDR3 is TGTGCCAGCTCACCTGGACAGGACTACGAGCAGTACTTC. Protein sequence: CASSPGQDYEQYF.

The chain uses TRBV2 and TRBJ2-1; D ambiguous. CDR1 is SNHLY, CDR2 FYNNEI, per germline. The V end was cut by 8 bases, the J end by 5 bases, with 7 bases between. The CDR3 is 11 residues long. Written as DNA, the CDR3 is TGTGCCAGCGGAAGAGACAATGAGCAGTTCTTC. It yields the protein CASGRDNEQFF.

This chain links TRBV28 with TRBJ2-1; 7 bases are a match to TRBD1. The ends lost 4 bases at V and 8 bases at J; junction bases unmatched: 8. Germline lookup yields CDR1 MDHEN and CDR2 SYDVKM. This CDR3 has 14 residues. CDR3 sequence reads: CASSSPQTGYEQFF. The CDR3 coding sequence is TGTGCCAGCAGTTCACCCCAGACAGGGTATGAGCAGTTCTTC.

This clone was observed a handful of times. This same CDR3 is encoded by further DNA sequences in the sample. V and J are TRBV28 and TRBJ1-2; TRBD1 aligns across 7 bases. Unmatched junction bases numbered 6, after V lost 7 bases and J lost 4 bases. This CDR3 comprises 13 residues. The germline CDR1 and CDR2 sequences are MDHEN and SYDVKM. The CDR3 spells CASTPGTAYGYTF. The DNA of the CDR3 is TGTGCCAGCACCCCCGGGACAGCCTATGGCTACACCTTC.

This clone turned up a few times. The chain has TRBV25-1 and TRBJ2-3, with D possibly matching TRBD2 (5 bases). V was clipped by 3 bases and J by 5 bases, with 9 bases between them. Germline loops: CDR1 MGHDK, CDR2 SYGVNS. There are 13 residues in the CDR3. The CDR3 sequence: CASSDHAGDTQYF. The CDR3 bases are TGTGCCAGCAGTGATCACGCGGGAGATACGCAGTATTTT.

This clone was observed once. The rearrangement joins TRBV4-1 to TRBJ2-1; weak D call: TRBD1 (7 bases). Trimming cost V 1 base and J 6 bases, with 13 bases left between them. The germline gives CDR1 MGHRA, CDR2 YSYEKL. This CDR3 spans 15 amino acids. CDR3 nucleotide sequence: TGCGCCAGCAGCCAAGCCCCTCAGGGGGGCAATGAGCAGTTCTTC. This encodes CASSQAPQGGNEQFF.

This rearrangement joins TRBV11-2 to TRBJ1-2; D ambiguous. The V gene lost 5 bases and the J gene lost 7 bases, with 20 bases spanning the gap. Germline lookup yields CDR1 SGHAT and CDR2 FQNNGV. The CDR3 is 15 amino acids. The CDR3 region has the DNA TGTGCCAGCAGCCACGCGTTTCGTCAGATCGTTGGCTACACCTTC. Translation: CASSHAFRQIVGYTF.

J is TRBJ2-7 and V is TRBV11-1; D may be TRBD1 (6 bases). The germline gives CDR1 SGHAT, CDR2 FQDESV (reference sequence). This CDR3 comprises 13 residues. Trimming cost V 1 base and J 5 bases, with 9 bases left between them. In DNA form, the CDR3 reads TGTGCCAGCAGCTTAGGCAGGGGCCACGAGCAGTACTTC. Protein sequence: CASSLGRGHEQYF.

This clone was seen at least ten times. This chain links TRBV29-1 with TRBJ1-5; maybe TRBD1 (5 bases). The CDR3 totals 14 residues. The V gene's germline CDR1 is SQVTM and CDR2 ANQGSEA. V shed 6 bases and J shed 3 bases, with 15 bases lying between them. The CDR3 loop reads CSVKTDSSNQPQHF. The CDR3 DNA is TGCAGCGTCAAAACCGACAGCTCCAATCAGCCCCAGCATTTT.

This rearrangement joins TRBV27 to TRBJ1-1, with TRBD1 matching over 7 bases. This CDR3 spans 13 amino acids. The V segment lost 5 bases and the J segment 4 bases; nucleotides outside the gene matches: 4. Germline lookup yields CDR1 MNHEY and CDR2 SMNVEV (reference sequence). DNA of the CDR3: TGTGCCAGCAGTCGGAGACAGGGCACTGAAGCTTTCTTT. Translated: CASSRRQGTEAFF.

This chain joins TRBV5-8 and TRBJ1-1; the match to TRBD1 covers 11 bases. The germline V gene encodes CDR1 SGHTS and CDR2 YDEGEE. The CDR3 loop spans 15 amino acids. J gave up 4 bases and V 4 bases, and 6 bases lay outside the gene matches. As DNA, the CDR3 is TGTGCCAGCAGCCTGGGGACAGGGGGTTTCACTGAAGCTTTCTTT. It encodes CASSLGTGGFTEAFF.

The V and J genes are TRBV28 and TRBJ2-7; 11 bases are a match to TRBD1. The CDR3 has 13 amino acids. V was clipped by 3 bases and J by 9 bases; unmatched bases: 4. Looked up from germline, CDR1 is MDHEN and CDR2 is SYDVKM. The CDR3 region is CASSLDRGLGQYF. Written as DNA, the CDR3 is TGTGCCAGCAGTTTGGACAGGGGGCTTGGGCAGTACTTC.

The chain employs TRBV18 and TRBJ1-4; no firm D call. The V end was cut by 0 bases, the J end by 8 bases, with 13 bases between. Germline V lookup: CDR1 KGHSH, CDR2 LQKENI. The CDR3 is 15 residues long. CDR3 DNA sequence: TGTGCCAGCTCACCACCGACGGATGCCGGGGAAAAACTGTTTTTT. Translated, it gives CASSPPTDAGEKLFF.

Details on this clone: Other DNA sequences in the same sample also yield this CDR3. The chain joins TRBV30 to TRBJ2-3, with 10 positions matching TRBD2. Trimming removed 4 bases from V and 4 bases from J; junction bases left unmatched: 2. This CDR3 region has 13 residues. Germline CDR1 and CDR2: GTSNPN and SVGIG (reference sequence). The CDR3 DNA reads as TGTGCCTGGACTAGCGGGAGTCCAGATACGCAGTATTTT. Translated, it gives CAWTSGSPDTQYF.

In this sample, this clone turned up once. This chain connects TRBV2 to TRBJ2-1, with 7 bases lining up with TRBD2. After removal of 9 bases from V and 6 bases from J, the junction contained 8 bases not matched to a gene. CDR3 length: 13 amino acids. CDR1 and CDR2 (germline): SNHLY, FYNNEI. The CDR3 sequence: CASRLALGNEQFF. The DNA of the CDR3 is TGTGCCAGTAGACTAGCCCTTGGCAATGAGCAGTTCTTC.

This chain links TRBV6-4 with TRBJ2-3; D uncertain. CDR1 MRHNA and CDR2 SNTAGT come from the germline V gene. The CDR3 has 13 residues. The V end was cut by 10 bases, the J end by 2 bases, with 13 bases between. In nucleotides, the CDR3 is TGTGCCAATAGGAAGCGATTCACAGATACGCAGTATTTT. Translating gives CANRKRFTDTQYF.